This T cell receptor (beta chain) was profiled in a study of post-analysis software for immune sequencing data (dated by TCRdb to the mid-2010s). Regarding the research as a whole: Relapsing-remitting, secondary progressive and progressive-relapsing multiple sclerosis were recorded as disease courses, and subtype annotation was lacking for some patients. The patient repertoires were compared against about a dozen previously published healthy control repertoires obtained from donors aged about 6 to 28 years. A subset of samples was prepared in parallel using single-end sample barcoding, then pooled and co-amplified after Illumina adapter ligation.

To demonstrate the VDJtools post-analysis software, TCR beta repertoires were profiled from the peripheral blood of about 14 young patients with multiple sclerosis. The multiple sclerosis patients were children and adolescents between roughly 6 and 16 years of age. Receptors were amplified or captured by PCR. Data came from an Illumina HiSeq 2500. Unique molecular identifiers were incorporated into TCR beta cDNA libraries to reduce PCR and sequencing biases. Approximately 500,000 cDNA molecules were obtained for every 1 to 10 million input T cells, so each molecule roughly corresponded to one T cell. Patient libraries were prepared and sequenced with the same protocol used for the earlier healthy control dataset. Within a given batch, samples were prepared together, multiplexed and sequenced on the same HiSeq lane. In the authors' own workflow: MIGEC handled the raw barcoded reads, throwing out single-read molecular identifier groups before consensus assembly and CDR3 extraction. VDJtools was used for post-analysis of the clonotype tables, with diversity normalized by down-sampling every dataset to the smallest sample size. In repertoire overlap clustering, CDR3 amino acid sequences, but not nucleotide sequences, were matched to correct batch-related cross-sample contamination. TCRdb trimmed the raw reads at Q25, called clones with MiXCR and kept productive beta chains. CDR3 protein duplicates are merged, each entry listing the most common genes and DNA. The V and J calls and clone size come from TCRdb's table, not from the authors' own analysis. This sample is represented by hundreds of thousands of distinct CDR3 sequences; approximately 39% of them were singletons. The leading ten clones occupy approximately 7.1% of the sample.

Reading from cysteine to phenylalanine, the CDR3 counts 16 amino acids. The kept DNA is CDR3 alone, 48 bases in frame from the first base. CDR1 and CDR2, looked up from the germline V gene (reference sequence), are PRHDT and FYEKMQ. Germline trimming: 5 bases from V, 5 bases from J; junction bases outside gene matches: 8. In regard to this clonotype: There is no known antigen for this receptor. Base qualities were left out, and no much larger clone turns up one base away.

Study-level results and caveats: The multiple sclerosis patient group was slightly younger than the control group. Patients showed significantly higher frequencies than controls for a handful of TRBV segments, among them TRBV5-6, TRBV5-1 and TRBV20-1. Strong co-clustering of samples prepared in the same batch was shown by direct clustering with F measure, prompting a batch-effect correction. Compared with controls, multiple sclerosis patients had significantly lower normalized Chao1 diversity, a finding suggesting substantial peripheral T-cell clonal expansion.

Recombination connected TRBV13 to TRBJ2-3; TRBD1 lines up with 12 middle nucleotides. The receptor's source is a girl aged 2 to 10 with multiple sclerosis. Sequenced material: blood. The DNA sequence follows: TGTGCCAGCAGCCCTACGGGACAGGGGGCGGGAGATACGCAGTATTTT. Its translation reads: CASSPTGQGAGDTQYF.